A single sample is the source of the 19 T cell receptor beta chains below, sequenced in a study of T cell responses to AZD1222 COVID-19 vaccine. Measured with immunoSEQ multiplex PCR; TCRdb has only the in-frame clones, and not every one. The repertoire includes around 140,000 clones, roughly 92% of them detected once, and around 5.4% sits in the top ten. The material was peripheral blood, obtained on day 0 of AZD1222 vaccination. All receptors come from an adult in good health.

This clone was seen a few times. The rearrangement links TRBV18 to TRBJ1-5; TRBD1 aligns across 7 bases. This CDR3 contains 14 residues. Germline V lookup: CDR1 KGHSH, CDR2 LQKENI. V was pared by 2 bases and J by 2 bases, with 0 bases of the junction left unmatched. The CDR3 coding sequence is TGTGCCAGCTCACCAACAGGGGGCAATCAGCCCCAGCATTTT. Its protein product is CASSPTGGNQPQHF. Full variable domain (remainder filled in from reference TRBV18 and TRBJ1-5): NAGVMQNPRHLVRRRGQEARLRCSPMKGHSHVYWYRQLPEEGLKFMVYLQKENIIDESGMPKERFSAEFPKEGPSILRIQQVVRGDSAAYFCASSPTGGNQPQHFGDGTRLSIL.

The chain couples TRBV18 to TRBJ1-5; D ambiguous. Germline CDR1 KGHSH, CDR2 LQKENI. The CDR3 totals 14 residues. Trimming left V 6 bases short and J 4 bases short, with 13 bases between. CDR3 coding DNA: TGTGCCAGCTCCCTGGGTCAGACGAATCAGCCCCAGCATTTT. Encoded protein: CASSLGQTNQPQHF.

The rearrangement links TRBV5-1 to TRBJ1-2; possibly TRBD1 for D (6 bases). In germline, CDR1 is SGHRS, CDR2 YFSETQ. CDR3 size: 14 residues. V shed 0 bases and J shed 6 bases, with 12 bases lying between them. The CDR3 reads CASSLAGDRHGYTF. The CDR3 nucleotides read TGCGCCAGCAGCTTGGCCGGCGACAGGCATGGCTACACCTTC.

The J gene is TRBJ1-1, the V gene TRBV4-1; TRBD1 is a possible D gene (5 bases). Germline values: CDR1 MGHRA, CDR2 YSYEKL. V lost 4 bases and J lost 0, with 9 bases in between. This CDR3 comprises 14 residues. CDR3 protein: CASSPTVMNTEAFF. The DNA for the CDR3 is TGCGCCAGCAGCCCGACAGTAATGAACACTGAAGCTTTCTTT.

The chain couples TRBV23-1 to TRBJ1-5; no clear D gene. TRBV23-1 is labeled an ORF, and its function is uncertain. V dropped 3 bases and J dropped 0 bases, with 12 bases sitting between them. The CDR3 loop spans 16 amino acids. The CDR3 DNA sequence: TGCGCCAGCAGTCACCCCAGCGTAAATAGCAATCAGCCCCAGCATTTT. It yields the protein CASSHPSVNSNQPQHF.

The V gene is TRBV7-2, the J gene TRBJ2-3; no firm D call. The CDR3 contains 13 residues. CDR1 is SGHTA, CDR2 FQGNSA, per germline. The ends were cut back, 8 bases at V and 1 base at J, with 10 bases in the middle. The CDR3 nucleotides are TGTGCCAGCCTCCTAGTTGGCACAGATACGCAGTATTTT. It codes for CASLLVGTDTQYF.

This clone has only a few counts. The V and J genes are TRBV28 and TRBJ2-3, with TRBD1 as a possible D gene (6 bases). The CDR3 contains 17 residues. V gave up 3 bases and J gave up 4 bases, with 20 bases separating them. Germline lookup yields CDR1 MDHEN and CDR2 SYDVKM. The CDR3 DNA is TGTGCCAGCAGTTTCAGAAGGGGGAATAATTTCCCAGATACGCAGTATTTT. Translation gives CASSFRRGNNFPDTQYF. The variable domain in full, with the rest retrieved from reference TRBV28 and TRBJ2-3, is DVKVTQSSRYLVKRTGEKVFLECVQDMDHENMFWYRQDPGLGLRLIYFSYDVKMKEKGDIPEGYSVSREKKERFSLILESASTNQTSMYLCASSFRRGNNFPDTQYFGPGTRLTVL.

The V call is TRBV6-5, the J call TRBJ2-1; tentatively, D is TRBD2 (5 bases). CDR1 and CDR2 from the germline V gene are MNHEY and SVGAGI. The CDR3 has 14 amino acids. V gave up 7 bases and J gave up 5 bases, with 15 bases separating them. This chain's CDR3 is CASNLLLVNNEQFF. DNA of the CDR3: TGTGCCAGCAACCTTCTACTAGTTAACAATGAGCAGTTCTTC.

The chain uses TRBV6-5 and TRBJ1-1; the match to TRBD1 covers 8 bases. Germline V lookup: CDR1 MNHEY, CDR2 SVGAGI. J lost 4 bases, V lost 7 bases, and 8 bases had no gene match. The CDR3 is 14 residues long. As DNA, the CDR3 is TGTGCCAGCACGTGGACAGGGATGGGCACTGAAGCTTTCTTT. It encodes CASTWTGMGTEAFF.

In DNA, the CDR3 is TGCGCCAGCAGCTACCCCCGGGACCCCTACGAGCAGTACTTC. Its translation: CASSYPRDPYEQYF. The V call is TRBV5-1, the J call TRBJ2-7, with D perhaps assigned TRBD1 or TRBD2 (5 bases each). The CDR3 is 14 amino acids. CDR1 is SGHRS, CDR2 YFSETQ, per germline. Trimming took 3 bases from V and 2 from J, leaving 12 bases between them.

J is TRBJ1-2 and V is TRBV19; the D gene is possibly TRBD1 (5 bases). Looked up from germline, CDR1 is LNHDA and CDR2 is SQIVND (reference sequence). The CDR3 runs to 17 residues. V lost 8 bases to trimming and J lost 3 bases, with 25 bases between them. CDR3 region: CASRTGGGELRHYGYTF. CDR3 nucleotides: TGTGCCAGTCGCACCGGGGGAGGGGAGCTTAGACACTATGGCTACACCTTC.

This clone was observed a single time. CDR3 DNA: TGTGCCAGCTCACCATGGGGGCAAGAGACCCAGTACTTC. Amino acid sequence: CASSPWGQETQYF. The J gene is TRBJ2-5, the V gene TRBV18; either TRBD1 or TRBD2 may supply D (5 bases each). Germline CDR1 and CDR2: KGHSH and LQKENI. V was pared by 2 bases and J by 2 bases, with 6 bases between. This CDR3 is 13 amino acids long.

This clone appeared once. The chain recombines TRBV9 with TRBJ2-6; possibly TRBD2 for D (5 bases). This CDR3 has 18 amino acids. V lost 0 bases and J lost 2, with 15 bases in between. Germline V CDR1 and CDR2: SGDLS, YYNGEE. The CDR3 loop reads CASSVEGGPLTGANVLTF. In nucleotides, the CDR3 is TGTGCCAGCAGCGTAGAAGGAGGACCCTTAACTGGGGCCAACGTCCTGACTTTC.

The CDR3 DNA is TGTGCCAGCAGTGGCCACCCGGACAGGGGGTTAGAGCAGTACTTC. Translating it yields CASSGHPDRGLEQYF. The J gene is TRBJ2-7, the V gene TRBV2, with 10 bases matching TRBD1. The CDR3 sequence is 15 residues long. Trimming removed 4 bases from V and 7 bases from J; junction bases left unmatched: 10. CDR1 and CDR2 (germline): SNHLY, FYNNEI.

This sequence joins TRBV5-4 and TRBJ1-4; 9 bases line up with TRBD1. This CDR3 has 16 amino acids. CDR1 and CDR2 from the germline V gene are SGHNT and YYREEE (reference sequence). J gave up 8 bases and V 4 bases, and 12 bases lay outside the gene matches. CDR3 DNA: TGTGCCAGCAGCGTTCCGTTGACAGGGGGTGTGGAAAAACTGTTTTTT. Translating gives CASSVPLTGGVEKLFF.

The chain has TRBV6-4 and TRBJ1-1, with 9 bases fitting TRBD1. The CDR3 spans 15 residues. After removal of 5 bases from V and 4 bases from J, the junction contained 8 bases not matched to a gene. CDR1 MRHNA and CDR2 SNTAGT come from the germline V gene. The CDR3 here is CASSPGTGPSTEAFF. The CDR3 DNA is TGTGCCAGCAGTCCCGGGACAGGGCCAAGCACTGAAGCTTTCTTT.

This clone was seen a single time. The chain's CDR3 is CASSLVGTRGYEQYF. CDR3 sequence (DNA): TGCGCCAGCAGCTTGGTTGGGACTAGAGGGTACGAGCAGTACTTC. The chain carries TRBV5-1 and TRBJ2-7; TRBD2 matches 8 bases. Per germline, CDR1 SGHRS and CDR2 YFSETQ. This CDR3 has 15 amino acids. Trimming cost V 0 bases and J 4 bases; bases outside gene matches: 6.

The chain combines TRBV13 with TRBJ2-7; 10 nucleotides align to TRBD2. The junction had 5 bases not matched to a gene; V was cut back by 5 bases and J by 1 base. The CDR3 length is 15 residues. CDR1 is PRHDT, CDR2 FYEKMQ, per germline (reference sequence). The CDR3: CASSASGGNSYEQYF. As DNA, the CDR3 is TGTGCCAGCAGCGCTAGCGGGGGAAATTCCTACGAGCAGTACTTC.

V and J are TRBV5-4 and TRBJ1-1; a possible D gene is TRBD1 (6 bases). Germline CDR1 reads SGHNT; CDR2 reads YYREEE (reference sequence). V lost 5 bases and J 1 base, leaving 9 bases between the germline ends. This CDR3 is 13 amino acids long. CDR3 loop: CASSKGQNTEAFF. CDR3 nucleotides: TGTGCCAGCAGTAAGGGACAGAACACTGAAGCTTTCTTT.